The sample holds many counts of the clone carrying this T cell receptor beta chain. Its antigen is as yet unknown. CD8+CD4-CCR7+CD45RA+ sorting gave the naive CD8 T cells. The germline V gene encodes CDR1 SGHNT and CDR2 YYREEE (reference sequence). Trimming removed 2 bases from V and 1 base from J; junction bases left unmatched: 5. The CDR3 covers 15 residues. These data come from a study of molecular identifiers for immune sequencing clone quantification. From the PCR reads, TCRdb called clonotypes with MiXCR, one entry per CDR3 protein. The sample shows 88,000 or so distinct CDR3 sequences, about 21% of them seen only once. Regarding the study as a whole: One cell's worth of spiked Jurkat TCR RNA was reportedly detectable among 1 million or so naive cells.

Sequencing used naive CD8+ T cells from blood, with Jurkat cell RNA spiked in. The sample's subset: FACS-sorted CD8+CD4-CCR7+CD45RA+ naive T cells. The chain uses TRBV5-4 and TRBJ2-5, with TRBD2 matching 7 bases. This TCR was sampled from a human donor in good health. Some libraries in this study had Jurkat cell RNA spiked in. The CDR3 protein is CASSFLAEFQETQYF. The CDR3 coding sequence is TGTGCCAGCAGCTTTCTAGCGGAGTTCCAAGAGACCCAGTACTTC.